This TCR beta chain was identified in a study of read filtering for tumor transcriptome and immune sequencing. General study points: IR-seq captured clonotypes deeper and more reliably than RNA-seq.

Germline V lookup: CDR1 MGHRA, CDR2 YSYEKL. V shed 0 bases, J shed 5 bases, and the junction held 5 bases outside the gene matches. The CDR3 has 18 amino acids. This clonotype has a count of ten or more. What it binds is unknown. From approximately 400 ng of RNA, a library with molecular barcoded alpha/delta and beta/gamma adaptors was made. TCRdb re-analysed the reads in MiXCR, keeping a single row per CDR3 protein. Here the sample spans roughly 46,000 distinct CDR3 sequences, 10% to 15% being singletons. The TCR comes from a donor at least 40 years old with multiple myeloma. The V call is TRBV4-1, the J call TRBJ2-2; 14 bases map to TRBD2. Sequencing used a population of CD138-negative cells sorted from bone marrow. DNA for the CDR3: TGCGCCAGCAGCCAAGAGGGACTAGCGGGAGTAGGTACCGGGGAGCTGTTTTTT. Translated, it gives CASSQEGLAGVGTGELFF.